The text below deals with one TCR beta chain. The antigen remains undetermined. The sample is drawn from a study of identifying expanded T cells in peripheral blood. Healthy donors had no documented immune events, such as infections, while sampled. CDR1 and CDR2 from the germline V gene are SNHLY and FYNNEI. CDR3 length equals 14 residues. With 3 bases removed from V and 6 bases from J, the gap between germline ends came to 14 bases. TCRdb's table, derived via immunoSEQ multiplex PCR, lists solely in-frame clones and lacks some. The profile shows about 90,000 clones, about 85% of them singletons. Study results and limitations: Variance in clone template counts between two-week samples significantly increased with total template count across all healthy donors. Over approximately two and four weeks, about 15 and 18 clones changed, versus approximately 1.2 between replicates.

The chain links TRBV2 to TRBJ1-2, with a tentative D call TRBD1 (5 bases). The material sequenced was blood. This TCR derives from a person aged 18-70 years in good health. The CDR3 loop is CASSDRDSAHGYTF. In DNA, the CDR3 is TGTGCCAGCAGTGATAGGGACTCCGCCCATGGCTACACCTTC.